This entry lists 23 T cell receptor beta chains sequenced from one sample in a study of blood T cells in healthy people across ages. It was with a sample-barcoded 5' primer and a J-beta primer mix that a second PCR of roughly 7 to 11 cycles was run. Using its own MiXCR run on the 5' RACE reads, TCRdb lists one record per CDR3 protein. Of 700,000 to 800,000 distinct CDR3 sequences listed, roughly two fifths were seen once; the top ten hold 20%. Sequencing was carried out using blood. The receptors here all came from a woman aged 55 to 70 in good health.

V usage is TRBV2 and J usage is TRBJ2-1, with TRBD2 identical over 10 bases. The CDR3 is made up of 16 amino acids. J gave up 3 bases and V 3 bases, and 5 bases lay outside the gene matches. Germline V gives CDR1 SNHLY, CDR2 FYNNEI. CDR3 DNA: TGTGCCAGCAGTGATGTCCCTAGCGGGAGCTACAATGAGCAGTTCTTC. As protein: CASSDVPSGSYNEQFF.

For this clonotype: A much larger clone lies a single base off, so this may be a read error. The CDR3 coding sequence is TGCAGCGCTTCGGGACAGGGTGGCGGTGAGACCCAGTACTTC. This gives the protein CSASGQGGGETQYF. The J gene is TRBJ2-5, the V gene TRBV29-1, with 9 nucleotides matching TRBD1. Trimming took 7 bases from V and 5 from J; bases not matched to a gene: 11. This CDR3 is 14 amino acids long. From germline, CDR1 is SQVTM and CDR2 ANQGSEA. Using reference TRBV29-1 and TRBJ2-5 for the parts outside the CDR3, the full variable domain is SAVISQKPSRDICQRGTSLTIQCQVDSQVTMMFWYRQQPGQSLTLIATANQGSEATYESGFVIDKFPISRPNLTFSTLTVSNMSPEDSSIYLCSASGQGGGETQYFGPGTRLLVL.

The chain combines TRBV9 with TRBJ1-3; no clear D gene. Trimming shortened V by 4 bases and J by 0 bases, and 5 bases separated the two germline ends. This CDR3 is built from 13 residues. Germline CDR1 reads SGDLS; CDR2 reads YYNGEE. The CDR3 nucleotides are TGTGCCAGCAGCCCCACCTCTGGAAACACCATATATTTT. Translated, it gives CASSPTSGNTIYF.

V and J are TRBV9 and TRBJ2-5; D possibly corresponds to TRBD2 (6 bases). With 0 bases removed from V and 11 bases from J, the gap between germline ends came to 20 bases. The CDR3 extends over 15 amino acids. Germline V CDR1 and CDR2: SGDLS, YYNGEE. The CDR3 region is CASSVVGDLYNEQYF. In nucleotides, the CDR3 is TGTGCCAGCAGCGTAGTCGGGGACTTATACAATGAGCAGTACTTC.

The chain links TRBV6-2 or TRBV6-3 to TRBJ2-7; perhaps D is TRBD1 or TRBD2 (5 bases each). In germline, CDR1 is MNHEY, CDR2 SVGEGT. Trimming stripped 5 bases from V and 6 bases from J, with 20 bases between. The CDR3 contains 15 residues. CDR3 DNA sequence: TGTGCCAGCAGTGACCCGGGACCGAAAGACGCCGAGCAGTACTTC. It encodes CASSDPGPKDAEQYF.

This clonotype is a singleton in its sample. The chain carries TRBV3-1 and TRBJ2-3, with 13 bases fitting TRBD2. There are 16 residues in the CDR3. The J segment lost 7 bases and the V segment lost 1 base, leaving 5 bases of the junction unmatched. Germline V lookup: CDR1 LGHDT, CDR2 YNNKEL (reference sequence). CDR3 protein: CASSQVTSGGINTQYF. For the CDR3, the DNA is TGTGCCAGCAGCCAAGTGACTAGCGGGGGGATAAATACGCAGTATTTT.

The chain is built from TRBV7-2 and TRBJ1-4; D unresolved. Germline V gives CDR1 SGHTA, CDR2 FQGNSA. Trimming took 5 bases from V and 7 from J, leaving 11 bases between them. CDR3 length equals 13 residues. The chain's CDR3 is CASSTMEGEKLFF. The CDR3 DNA is TGTGCCAGCAGCACTATGGAGGGTGAAAAACTGTTTTTT.

This chain joins TRBV5-1 and TRBJ2-7; 11 bases match TRBD2. CDR3 length: 18 residues. Germline V gives CDR1 SGHRS, CDR2 YFSETQ. The ends lost 0 bases at V and 4 bases at J; junction bases unmatched: 12. The CDR3 DNA follows: TGCGCCAGCAGCTTGGCCAAGACTAGCGGGATCCGATCTTACGAGCAGTACTTC. Its protein product is CASSLAKTSGIRSYEQYF.

V is TRBV14 and J is TRBJ2-7, with 10 bases that match TRBD2. The trim removed 4 bases at V and 3 bases at J, leaving 6 bases unmatched. CDR1 is SGHDN and CDR2 is FVKESK in the germline V gene. This CDR3 spans 15 amino acids. CDR3 sequence reads: CASSRSGGAFYEQYF. The CDR3 region has the DNA TGTGCCAGCAGCCGAAGCGGGGGGGCCTTCTACGAGCAGTACTTC.

This clonotype has a count of ten or more. The V call is TRBV20-1, the J call TRBJ2-1; D perhaps matches TRBD2 (6 bases). Germline CDR1 DFQATT, CDR2 SNEGSKA (reference sequence). The CDR3 contains 13 residues. V was cut by 1 base and J by 6 bases, with 10 bases left in between. Here the CDR3 reads CSARGGTANEQFF. For the CDR3, the DNA is TGCAGTGCTAGAGGCGGGACTGCCAATGAGCAGTTCTTC.

This clonotype came up a few times. The rearrangement joins TRBV6-5 to TRBJ2-1, with TRBD2 as a possible D gene (5 bases). V was shortened by 6 bases and J by 5 bases, with 17 bases between the two germline ends. The length of the CDR3 is 15 residues. Germline CDR1 is MNHEY and CDR2 is SVGAGI. The CDR3 nucleotides are TGTGCCAGCAGCCCCGGCAGGACTGTACACAATGAGCAGTTCTTC. It encodes CASSPGRTVHNEQFF.

V is TRBV28 and J is TRBJ2-7; D tentatively fits TRBD1 or TRBD2 (5 bases each). Near its end, the DNA agrees better with TRBJ2-5, so the J call may be wrong. This CDR3 contains 14 residues. The germline CDR1 and CDR2 sequences are MDHEN and SYDVKM. CDR3 region: CASSAPGGVETQYF. CDR3 sequence (DNA): TGTGCCAGCAGTGCCCCTGGGGGTGTGGAGACCCAGTACTTC.

This clonotype occurred a few times. The rearrangement links TRBV30 to TRBJ1-6; no reliable D call. This CDR3 is built from 13 residues. Germline CDR1 reads GTSNPN; CDR2 reads SVGIG (reference sequence). The V end was cut by 1 base, the J end by 4 bases, with 5 bases between. CDR3 region: CAWSAGYNSPLHF. CDR3 DNA sequence: TGTGCCTGGAGTGCGGGGTATAATTCACCCCTCCACTTT. The variable domain in full, completed from reference TRBV30 and TRBJ1-6, reads SQTIHQWPATLVQPVGSPLSLECTVEGTSNPNLYWYRQAAGRGLQLLFYSVGIGQISSEVPQNLSASRPQDRQFILSSKKLLLSDSGFYLCAWSAGYNSPLHFGNGTRLTVT.

The chain combines TRBV7-8 with TRBJ2-1; a possible D gene is TRBD1 (5 bases). The CDR3 runs 19 residues. V was cut by 5 bases and J by 5 bases, with 28 bases left in between. Germline V lookup: CDR1 SGHVS, CDR2 FQNEAQ. The DNA of the CDR3 is TGTGCCAGCAGCAAGACAGCGTCGTTCTTGCCTATAAAAAACAATGAGCAGTTCTTC. It translates to CASSKTASFLPIKNNEQFF.

This clonotype was observed a few times. The rearrangement uses TRBV20-1 and TRBJ1-2; D call uncertain. V was trimmed by 6 bases and J by 8 bases, leaving 19 bases between them. The CDR3 covers 13 residues. Germline loops: CDR1 DFQATT, CDR2 SNEGSKA (reference sequence). In DNA form, the CDR3 reads TGCAGTGCGTGCCCCGAATTAGTCGGCGGCTACACCTTC. This codes for CSACPELVGGYTF.

This clonotype was observed a handful of times. The chain carries TRBV7-2 and TRBJ2-7, with D unclear. The CDR3 consists of 12 residues. The germline V gene encodes CDR1 SGHTA and CDR2 FQGNSA. Trimming removed 3 bases at V and 5 bases at J, with 8 bases between. CDR3 region: CASSLASDEQYF. In DNA, the CDR3 is TGTGCCAGCAGCTTGGCCAGCGACGAGCAGTACTTC.

The rearrangement links TRBV6-2 or TRBV6-3 to TRBJ2-1; TRBD1 matches 10 bases. Germline V gene sequence: CDR1 MNHEY, CDR2 SVGEGT. V was clipped by 6 bases and J by 8 bases; unmatched bases: 7. The CDR3 is made up of 14 amino acids. The CDR3 here is CASRLWGTGDEQFF. The CDR3 DNA reads as TGTGCCAGCAGGCTCTGGGGGACAGGGGATGAGCAGTTCTTC.

The V call is TRBV2, the J call TRBJ2-3; 8 bases map to TRBD2. Per the germline V gene, CDR1 is SNHLY and CDR2 is FYNNEI. The trim removed 8 bases at V and 5 bases at J, leaving 9 bases unmatched. The CDR3 runs to 14 residues. CDR3 amino acids: CASGLMTSVDTQYF. The CDR3 region has the DNA TGTGCCAGCGGATTAATGACTAGCGTAGATACGCAGTATTTT.

This chain joins TRBV5-1 and TRBJ2-1; 9 bases are shared with TRBD1. Germline assignment: CDR1 SGHRS and CDR2 YFSETQ. There are 15 residues in the CDR3. V was pared by 0 bases and J by 5 bases, with 3 bases of the junction left unmatched. CDR3 in DNA: TGCGCCAGCAGCTTGGAGGGACAGGGAAACAATGAGCAGTTCTTC. It specifies CASSLEGQGNNEQFF.

This clonotype was detected ten times or more. The CDR3 spells CSARDWMRGGPETQYF. CDR3 DNA: TGCAGTGCTAGAGATTGGATGCGGGGGGGGCCAGAGACCCAGTACTTC. The rearrangement joins TRBV20-1 to TRBJ2-5; TRBD2 matches 9 bases. The CDR3 consists of 16 residues. The J segment lost 4 bases and the V segment lost 0 bases, leaving 9 bases of the junction unmatched. CDR1 is DFQATT, CDR2 SNEGSKA, per germline (reference sequence).

This rearrangement joins TRBV21-1 to TRBJ2-1; the D call TRBD2 from the table was never checked on the DNA. TRBV21-1 is an annotated pseudogene. The CDR3 is 16 amino acids. CDR3 residues: CASSTVKTGCGDEQFF. DNA for the CDR3: TGTGCCAGCAGCACGGTGAAAACGGGATGCGGGGATGAGCAGTTCTTC.

J is TRBJ2-5 and V is TRBV15; unclear D gene. V was cut by 3 bases and J by 1 base, with 9 bases left in between. Germline V CDR1 and CDR2: LNHNV, YYDKDF (reference sequence). The CDR3 covers 14 residues. The CDR3 sequence is CATSRREFQETQYF. Here the CDR3 DNA reads TGTGCCACCAGCAGGCGCGAATTCCAAGAGACCCAGTACTTC.

The chain links TRBV18 to TRBJ2-7, with D tentatively TRBD1 or TRBD2 (5 bases each). This CDR3 is built from 14 residues. The germline V gene has CDR1 KGHSH and CDR2 LQKENI. The ends were cut back, 4 bases at V and 1 base at J, with 11 bases in the middle. The CDR3 protein is CASSRSGTSYEQYF. The CDR3 DNA is TGTGCCAGCTCACGGTCCGGGACGTCCTACGAGCAGTACTTC.